These T cell receptor beta chains were read from a single sample in a study of shared clonotypes between healthy human individuals. TCRdb's copy holds only in-frame clones and misses some; the assay was immunoSEQ multiplex PCR. The sample shows more than 1.2 million clones, 98% to 99% of them seen only once. The specimen was naive CD4+ T cells sorted from blood. The receptors originated from a man aged 30-40 years in good health. Both conserved end residues are part of each CDR3. D genes are given only for firm matches. Clone sizes are given selectively: once, few, many, or a class where the clone is expanded.

j_gene: TRBJ2-5; v_gene: TRBV29-1; abundance: NA; d_gene: NA; CDR3nt: TGCAGCGTTGAATCGGCAGGGGAGACCCAGTACTTC; CDR3aa: CSVESAGETQYF
j_gene: TRBJ2-7; v_gene: TRBV7-3; abundance: NA; d_gene: TRBD2; CDR3nt: TGTGCCAGCAGCTTACAAGCGGGAGCTTTCGAGCAGTACTTC; CDR3aa: CASSLQAGAFEQYF
j_gene: TRBJ2-7; v_gene: TRBV11-3; abundance: once; d_gene: TRBD1; CDR3nt: TGTGCCAGCAGCTTGAACAGGGGGCAACCGTACGAGCAGTACTTC; CDR3aa: CASSLNRGQPYEQYF
j_gene: TRBJ1-1; v_gene: TRBV10-2; abundance: NA; d_gene: NA; CDR3nt: TGCGCCAGCAGTCACCTCAGCGCAACTCGTCAAGGAGCTTTCTTT; CDR3aa: CASSHLSATRQGAFF
j_gene: TRBJ1-2; v_gene: TRBV4-3; abundance: NA; d_gene: NA; CDR3nt: TGCGCCAGCAGCCAAGATACGGGAAGGGTGGCGTATGGCTACACCTTC; CDR3aa: CASSQDTGRVAYGYTF
j_gene: TRBJ2-7; v_gene: TRBV28; abundance: NA; d_gene: TRBD1; CDR3nt: TGTGCCAGCAGCCTGGGACAGCCCCCCTACGAGCAGTACTTC; CDR3aa: CASSLGQPPYEQYF
j_gene: TRBJ2-3; v_gene: TRBV10-3; abundance: NA; d_gene: NA; CDR3nt: TGTGCCATCAGTGAGTCGTTTCAACAGTCCTCTAGCACAGATACGCAGTATTTT; CDR3aa: CAISESFQQSSSTDTQYF
j_gene: TRBJ1-1; v_gene: TRBV30; abundance: NA; d_gene: TRBD1; CDR3nt: TGTGCCTGGATACAGGGGGCTGCTTTCTTT; CDR3aa: CAWIQGAAFF
j_gene: TRBJ1-4; v_gene: TRBV4-3; abundance: once; d_gene: NA; CDR3nt: TGCGCCAGCAGCCAAGAAGGGACTGCAACTAATGAAAAACTGTTTTTT; CDR3aa: CASSQEGTATNEKLFF
j_gene: TRBJ1-5; v_gene: TRBV2; abundance: NA; d_gene: NA; CDR3nt: TGTGCCAGCAGTGGACAGCCTAATCAGCCCCAGCATTTT; CDR3aa: CASSGQPNQPQHF
j_gene: TRBJ1-2; v_gene: TRBV20-1; abundance: NA; d_gene: NA; CDR3nt: TGCAGTGCGCCTCGGGAATTGGGCTACACCTTC; CDR3aa: CSAPRELGYTF
j_gene: TRBJ1-1; v_gene: TRBV5-1; abundance: NA; d_gene: TRBD1; CDR3nt: TGCGCCAGCAGCTTCGTACAGGGGGCAGGGACTGAAGCTTTCTTT; CDR3aa: CASSFVQGAGTEAFF
j_gene: TRBJ2-4; v_gene: TRBV28; abundance: NA; d_gene: TRBD1; CDR3nt: TGTGCCAGCAGCCAGGGACAGGGGGGAAACATTCAGTACTTC; CDR3aa: CASSQGQGGNIQYF
j_gene: TRBJ2-3; v_gene: TRBV7-2; abundance: NA; d_gene: TRBD2; CDR3nt: TGTGCCAGCACCAACCCAGCGACTAGCGGAAGCACAGATACGCAGTATTTT; CDR3aa: CASTNPATSGSTDTQYF
j_gene: TRBJ2-1; v_gene: TRBV9; abundance: NA; d_gene: TRBD2; CDR3nt: TGTGCCAGCAGCGTAGCTGGGCGGGAGGCATTCGGTGAGCAGTTCTTC; CDR3aa: CASSVAGREAFGEQFF
j_gene: TRBJ2-1; v_gene: TRBV11-2; abundance: few; d_gene: TRBD2; CDR3nt: TGTGCCAGCAGCCTAGCGGGAGGGTACAATGAGCAGTTCTTC; CDR3aa: CASSLAGGYNEQFF
j_gene: TRBJ1-5; v_gene: TRBV5-5; abundance: NA; d_gene: NA; CDR3nt: TGTGCCAGCAATCCCGAGGGGGGGGGCAATCAGCCCCAGCATTTT; CDR3aa: CASNPEGGGNQPQHF
j_gene: TRBJ2-1; v_gene: TRBV5-1; abundance: NA; d_gene: TRBD2; CDR3nt: TGCGCCAGCAGCTTCACTAGCGAGTACAATGAGCAGTTCTTC; CDR3aa: CASSFTSEYNEQFF